This T cell receptor beta chain is drawn from a study of T cells in localized non-small cell lung cancer. Findings and limits, study-wide: Maximal T cell clonality occurred in uninvolved adjacent lung, with tumor ranking below it.

About this clone itself: Its specificity is not known.

Germline lookup yields CDR1 WNHNN and CDR2 SYGVQD (reference sequence). This CDR3 has 16 amino acids. Unmatched junction bases numbered 7, after V lost 2 bases and J lost 4 bases. Assay: immunoSEQ multiplex PCR; the TCRdb copy retains only in-frame clones and omits some. The sample contains some 50,000 clones, roughly 84% of which appear only once. This sample comprised peripheral blood mononuclear cells, obtained before any cancer treatment. The chain carries TRBV10-1 and TRBJ2-2; 7 bases are a match to TRBD2. The sequence came from a man aged 35 to 69 with stage III lung adenocarcinoma. The CDR3 sequence: CASSEERGSPTGELFF. DNA of the CDR3: TGCGCCAGCAGTGAGGAGCGGGGCTCGCCCACCGGGGAGCTGTTTTTT.